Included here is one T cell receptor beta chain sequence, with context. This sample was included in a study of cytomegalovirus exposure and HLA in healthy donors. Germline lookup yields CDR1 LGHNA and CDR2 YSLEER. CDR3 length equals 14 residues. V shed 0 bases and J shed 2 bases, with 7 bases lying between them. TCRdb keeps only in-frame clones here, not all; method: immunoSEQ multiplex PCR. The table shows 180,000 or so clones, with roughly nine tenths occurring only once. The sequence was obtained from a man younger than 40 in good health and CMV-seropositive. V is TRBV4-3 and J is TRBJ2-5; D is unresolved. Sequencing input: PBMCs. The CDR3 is CASSQDLGQETQYF. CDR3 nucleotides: TGCGCCAGCAGCCAAGACCTGGGTCAAGAGACCCAGTACTTC.